The present TCR beta chain was sequenced within a study of OX40 agonist ivuxolimab in advanced cancers. About the research overall: Patient treatment consisted of intravenous ivuxolimab administration every 2 weeks at 0.01 to 10 mg/kg. Cancers in dose escalation were hepatocellular, melanoma, renal cell and head and neck. Partial responses were achieved by three patients, of whom one had hepatocellular carcinoma and two had cutaneous melanoma.

Method: immunoSEQ multiplex PCR; TCRdb's copy keeps in-frame clones and lacks some. The sample shows more than 65,000 clones, around 90% of them seen only once. The sequence derives from an adult with an advanced solid tumor such as melanoma, head and neck, liver or kidney cancer. Sequenced here: CD4+ or CD8+ T cells sorted from blood, sampled in a trial of the OX40 agonist ivuxolimab.

CDR3 region: CASSITDSDTQYF. The CDR3, as DNA: TGTGCCAGCAGCATCACGGACTCGGATACGCAGTATTTT. The chain recombines TRBV5-4 with TRBJ2-3; possible D gene TRBD2, 5 bases. This CDR3 spans 13 amino acids. CDR1 and CDR2 from the germline V gene are SGHNT and YYREEE (reference sequence). V lost 4 bases, J lost 6 bases, and 12 bases lay in between.